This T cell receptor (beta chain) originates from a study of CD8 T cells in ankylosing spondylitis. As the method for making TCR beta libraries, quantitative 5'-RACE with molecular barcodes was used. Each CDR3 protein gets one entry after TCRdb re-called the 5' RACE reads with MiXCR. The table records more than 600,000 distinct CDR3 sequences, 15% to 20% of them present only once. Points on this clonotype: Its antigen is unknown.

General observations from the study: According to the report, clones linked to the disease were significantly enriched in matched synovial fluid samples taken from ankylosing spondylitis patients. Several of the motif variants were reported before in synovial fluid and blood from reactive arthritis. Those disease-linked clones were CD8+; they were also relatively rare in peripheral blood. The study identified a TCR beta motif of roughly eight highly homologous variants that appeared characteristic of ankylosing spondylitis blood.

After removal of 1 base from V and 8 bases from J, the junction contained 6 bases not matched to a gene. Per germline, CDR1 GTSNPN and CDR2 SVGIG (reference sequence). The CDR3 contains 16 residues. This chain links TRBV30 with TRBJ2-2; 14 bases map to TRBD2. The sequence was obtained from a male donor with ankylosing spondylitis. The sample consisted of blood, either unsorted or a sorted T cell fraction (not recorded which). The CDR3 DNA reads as TGTGCCTGGAGTGCGGGACTAGCGGGGGTTTCGGGGGAGCTGTTTTTT. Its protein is CAWSAGLAGVSGELFF.